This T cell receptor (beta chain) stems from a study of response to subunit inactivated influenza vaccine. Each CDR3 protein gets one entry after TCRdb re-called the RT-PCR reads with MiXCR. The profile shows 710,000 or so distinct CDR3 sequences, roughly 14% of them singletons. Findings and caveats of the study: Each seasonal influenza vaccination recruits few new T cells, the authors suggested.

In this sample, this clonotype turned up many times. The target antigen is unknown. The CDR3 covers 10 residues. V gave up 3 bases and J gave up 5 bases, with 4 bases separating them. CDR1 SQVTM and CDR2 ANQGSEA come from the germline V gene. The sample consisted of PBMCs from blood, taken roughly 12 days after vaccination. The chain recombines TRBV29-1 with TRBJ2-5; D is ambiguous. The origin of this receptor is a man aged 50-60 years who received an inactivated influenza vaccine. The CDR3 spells CSVDQETQYF. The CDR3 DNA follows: TGCAGCGTTGATCAGGAGACCCAGTACTTC.